This T cell receptor (beta chain) was recorded in a study of T-cell reconstitution after alpha-beta-depleted transplantation in children listed by TCRdb under 2016. About the full investigation: Using TCR repertoire profiling, the study followed T-cell immune reconstitution in a quantitative way in children after TCRalphabeta/CD19-depleted allogeneic hematopoietic cell transplantation. Points the paper makes about the study in general: The apparently early alphabetaT-cell count recovery about two months after transplant was reportedly dependent on only several hundred rapidly expanded clones derived from non-depleted graft cells. In some patients, the high TCRbeta diversity seen at day 60 was put down to recipient T cells and intrathymic progenitors that had survived conditioning. Over subsequent months, a decline in hyperexpanded clone frequencies was noted, and after one year, T-cell counts and TCRbeta diversity were mostly ascribed to newly produced T cells.

The CDR3 spans 13 residues, from the cysteine through the phenylalanine. The only DNA kept is the CDR3, 39 bases in frame from the first base. The junction carries 12 bases between V and J, which are trimmed by 4 bases and 6 bases respectively. CDR1 and CDR2 (SQVTM, ANQGSEA) derive from the germline V gene. Explained via the paper, the treatment or condition label denotes: allogeneic hematopoietic cell transplantation with graft depleted of TCRalphabeta T cells and CD19 B cells. The children who served as transplant recipients had been given grafts of TCRalphabeta/CD19-depleted allogeneic hematopoietic cells. Notes on this clonotype: Its antigen is not yet known. Within one base of it there is no much larger clone, and no base qualities were kept.

Library preparation used PCR. Sequencing relied on an Illumina HiSeq 2500. TCR library preparation used molecular barcoding, with unique molecular identifiers applied to normalize quantification of the TCRbeta repertoire. In-frame beta chains were kept once TCRdb had trimmed the public reads at Q25 with fastp and called clones with MiXCR. One record per CDR3 amino acid sequence lists the most common genes and DNA. This sample holds some 600,000 distinct CDR3 sequences; roughly 13% were observed only once. The ten largest clonotypes hold over 2% of the sample. The receptor chain draws on TRBV29-1 and TRBJ2-2, with the D assignment possibly TRBD1 or TRBD2, given 6 matching bases for each. The sequencing used PBMCs, mostly from graft donor cells, collected 360 days after TCRalphabeta/CD19-depleted stem cell transplant. This clonotype was sampled from a male patient aged 5 to 17 who had a stem cell transplant for acute myeloid leukemia, so the T cells may come from the graft donor. This receptor has the CDR3 CSVGRGTAGELFF. Read as DNA, the sequence is TGCAGCGTTGGGAGGGGGACCGCCGGGGAGCTGTTTTTT.